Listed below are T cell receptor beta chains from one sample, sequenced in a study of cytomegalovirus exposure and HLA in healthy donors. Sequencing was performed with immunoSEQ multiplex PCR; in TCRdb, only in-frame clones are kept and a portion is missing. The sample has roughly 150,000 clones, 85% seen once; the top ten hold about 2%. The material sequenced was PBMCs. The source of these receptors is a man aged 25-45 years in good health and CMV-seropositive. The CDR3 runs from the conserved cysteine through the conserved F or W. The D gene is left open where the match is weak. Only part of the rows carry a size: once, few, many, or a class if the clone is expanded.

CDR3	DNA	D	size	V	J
CASSGSQGADTQYF	TGTGCCAGCAGTGGATCCCAGGGGGCAGATACGCAGTATTTT	TRBD1	NA	TRBV6-4	TRBJ2-3
CASSSKGRQGTQPQHF	TGTGCCAGCAGCTCAAAGGGTCGACAGGGAACTCAGCCCCAGCATTTT	TRBD1	once	TRBV7-2	TRBJ1-5
CASSSPGTGNNEQFF	TGTGCCAGCAGCTCGCCCGGGACAGGGAACAATGAGCAGTTCTTC	TRBD1	NA	TRBV7-2	TRBJ2-1
CASSPEGFAEAFF	TGCGCCAGCAGCCCGGAGGGCTTCGCCGAAGCTTTCTTT	NA	NA	TRBV5-1	TRBJ1-1
CASTDQSAGVYEKLFF	TGTGCCAGCACCGACCAGTCTGCAGGGGTTTACGAAAAACTGTTTTTT	NA	NA	TRBV11-2	TRBJ1-4
CASSLGLLYEQYF	TGTGCCAGCAGCTTGGGACTCCTCTACGAGCAGTACTTC	NA	NA	TRBV7-9	TRBJ2-7
CASSIGQGAYEQYF	TGTGCCAGTAGTATCGGACAGGGGGCCTACGAGCAGTACTTC	TRBD1	NA	TRBV19	TRBJ2-7
CASSQGLWDMAGNTIYF	TGCGCCAGCAGCCAAGGCCTCTGGGACATGGCTGGAAACACCATATATTTT	NA	NA	TRBV4-3	TRBJ1-3
CASTAGPSGNTIYF	TGCGCCAGCACCGCGGGGCCCTCTGGAAACACCATATATTTT	NA	NA	TRBV4-3	TRBJ1-3
CASSQEGARGKLFF	TGCGCCAGCAGCCAAGAGGGGGCCAGGGGAAAACTGTTTTTT	NA	few	TRBV4-3	TRBJ1-4
CASSPGGQMSSGNTIYF	TGTGCCAGCTCACCAGGAGGACAGATGAGCTCTGGAAACACCATATATTTT	NA	NA	TRBV18	TRBJ1-3
CAWSGTAHSDTF	TGTGCCTGGAGTGGCACTGCCCATAGTGACACCTTC	NA	once	TRBV30	TRBJ1-2
CAISDRQVLRNTIYF	TGTGCCATCAGTGATCGGCAGGTTTTGAGAAACACCATATATTTT	NA	NA	TRBV10-3	TRBJ1-3
CASSSVATNEKLFF	TGTGCCAGCAGCTCCGTTGCAACTAATGAAAAACTGTTTTTT	NA	NA	TRBV7-2	TRBJ1-4
CASSLMTRASTDTQYF	TGTGCCAGCAGCTTAATGACCAGGGCAAGCACAGATACGCAGTATTTT	NA	NA	TRBV7-9	TRBJ2-3
CASRTGATYGYTF	TGCGCCAGCAGGACAGGGGCAACCTATGGCTACACCTTC	TRBD1	NA	TRBV10-2	TRBJ1-2
CASSSLGSSYNSPLHF	TGTGCCAGCAGCTCACTGGGGAGCTCCTATAATTCACCCCTCCACTTT	NA	NA	TRBV5-6	TRBJ1-6
CASSLDRDDEQYF	TGTGCCAGCAGCTTGGACAGGGACGACGAGCAGTACTTC	TRBD1	NA	TRBV7-9	TRBJ2-7
CASSKGGQANTEAFF	TGTGCCAGCAGCAAAGGAGGGCAGGCGAACACTGAAGCTTTCTTT	NA	NA	TRBV21-1	TRBJ1-1
CASSYEGGRPTDTQYF	TGTGCCAGCAGTTACGAGGGGGGGAGACCAACAGATACGCAGTATTTT	NA	NA	TRBV6-6	TRBJ2-3
CAISPGDSYEQYF	TGTGCCATCAGCCCCGGGGACTCCTACGAGCAGTACTTC	NA	few	TRBV10-3	TRBJ2-7
CASSWGGGASNEKLFF	TGTGCCAGCAGCTGGGGCGGGGGGGCGTCTAATGAAAAACTGTTTTTT	NA	NA	TRBV5-6	TRBJ1-4
CASSSWTESTDTQYF	TGTGCCAGCAGCTCCTGGACAGAGAGCACAGATACGCAGTATTTT	NA	NA	TRBV7-2	TRBJ2-3
CASSESRTANTEAFF	TGTGCCAGCAGTGAATCTCGGACAGCAAACACTGAAGCTTTCTTT	NA	NA	TRBV2	TRBJ1-1
CASTPGDRVMAGAFF	TGCGCCAGCACCCCGGGGGACAGGGTTATGGCAGGAGCTTTCTTT	TRBD1	NA	TRBV4-1	TRBJ1-1
CASSPQGQGFNTEAFF	TGTGCCAGCAGCCCGCAGGGACAGGGGTTTAACACTGAAGCTTTCTTT	TRBD1	NA	TRBV7-9	TRBJ1-1
CTSSQDPRWAGQETQYF	TGCACCAGCAGCCAAGATCCGAGGTGGGCGGGGCAAGAGACCCAGTACTTC	NA	NA	TRBV1	TRBJ2-5
CASSQTGANYGYTF	TGTGCCAGCAGCCAGACAGGAGCTAACTATGGCTACACCTTC	NA	NA	TRBV5-4	TRBJ1-2
CASSKFPRTGSIYSNQPQHF	TGTGCCAGCAGCAAATTCCCCCGGACAGGATCGATATATAGCAATCAGCCCCAGCATTTT	NA	NA	TRBV21-1	TRBJ1-5
CASSGQGAFNEQFF	TGTGCCAGCAGTGGACAGGGGGCTTTCAATGAGCAGTTCTTC	TRBD1	once	TRBV27	TRBJ2-1
CASSVGGHPSGGSTGELFF	TGTGCCAGCAGCGTAGGGGGTCACCCTAGCGGGGGTTCCACCGGGGAGCTGTTTTTT	TRBD2	NA	TRBV9	TRBJ2-2
CASSVGVGGNTGELFF	TGTGCCAGCAGCGTCGGTGTGGGGGGAAACACCGGGGAGCTGTTTTTT	NA	NA	TRBV9	TRBJ2-2
CSVAGDRAAGNTIYF	TGCAGCGTGGCGGGGGACAGGGCGGCTGGAAACACCATATATTTT	TRBD1	NA	TRBV29-1	TRBJ1-3
CAISLSSGALHF	TGTGCCATCAGCCTCTCCTCGGGGGCCCTCCACTTT	NA	few	TRBV10-3	TRBJ1-6
CASSLGQGAYEQYF	TGTGCCAGCAGCTTGGGACAGGGGGCCTACGAGCAGTACTTC	TRBD1	NA	TRBV5-4	TRBJ2-7
CASRGEGNTDTQYF	TGTGCCAGCAGGGGTGAGGGAAACACAGATACGCAGTATTTT	NA	NA	TRBV6-5	TRBJ2-3
CATCDRGNTEAFF	TGTGCCACCTGCGACAGGGGAAACACTGAAGCTTTCTTT	TRBD1	NA	TRBV6-1	TRBJ1-1
CASRGTGGDNSPLHF	TGTGCCAGCAGGGGGACAGGGGGGGATAATTCACCCCTCCACTTT	TRBD1	NA	TRBV6-6	TRBJ1-6
CASRRFGGGGTDTQYF	TGTGCCAGCAGGCGATTTGGGGGGGGAGGCACAGATACGCAGTATTTT	TRBD2	NA	TRBV27	TRBJ2-3
CASSISGSQPQHF	TGTGCCAGTAGTATATCGGGGAGTCAGCCCCAGCATTTT	NA	NA	TRBV19	TRBJ1-5
CASSLEATGRNSPLHF	TGTGCCAGCAGCTTAGAAGCGACAGGGCGTAATTCACCCCTCCACTTT	TRBD1	NA	TRBV11-2	TRBJ1-6
CASSLARGGTNEKLFF	TGTGCCAGCAGCTTGGCCCGCGGGGGAACTAATGAAAAACTGTTTTTT	NA	few	TRBV5-6	TRBJ1-4